The clone carrying this T cell receptor (beta chain) is a singleton in its sample. The antigen is not known. The data stem from a study of cytomegalovirus exposure and HLA in healthy donors. Looking at the study overall: Previous work identified 120 million or so unique TCR beta sequences from around 170 million T cells.

Study-wide results and limits: Researchers had no immune exposure information except CMV serostatus available.

13 Jbeta primers and 60 Vbeta primers were used for the PCR. The method was immunoSEQ multiplex PCR; TCRdb's version includes in-frame clones alone and lacks a portion of them. The sample contains approximately 110,000 clones, 82% of which appear only once. This CDR3 has 15 amino acids. The J segment lost 8 bases and the V segment lost 4 bases, leaving 6 bases of the junction unmatched. Per the germline V gene, CDR1 is MNHEY and CDR2 is SVGAGI. The source material was PBMCs. The TCR originated in a woman in her late teens or twenties in good health and CMV-seronegative. The chain joins TRBV6-5 to TRBJ2-1; 12 nucleotides match TRBD2. The CDR3 reads CASSLGGLAGDEQFF. The CDR3 region has the DNA TGTGCCAGCAGTTTGGGGGGACTAGCGGGCGATGAGCAGTTCTTC.